This TCR beta chain was retrieved from a study of shared clonotypes between healthy human individuals. This clone was found once. Other DNA sequences in this sample translate to the same CDR3. The CDR3 spans 14 residues. Germline loops: CDR1 MNHEY, CDR2 SMNVEV (reference sequence). V was cut by 7 bases and J by 2 bases, with 14 bases left in between. The data were produced by immunoSEQ multiplex PCR, yet TCRdb's version contains in-frame clones alone and is incomplete. The top ten hold 1.7% of the sample, which has roughly 2.1 million clones, around 93% seen once. Terminally differentiated effector memory CD45RA+ cells were left out of the naive CD8 fraction, which was CD45RO-negative and positively selected for CCR7. There were no recent acute infections or vaccinations among the donors, who were healthy HIV-negative adults.

Specimen: naive CD8+ T cells from PBMCs. This chain connects TRBV27 to TRBJ1-1; TRBD1 is a possible D gene (5 bases). This TCR was sampled from a man younger than 35 in good health. Some clones in this sample may be carry-over from other donors' samples. CDR3 protein: CASTPTGANTEAFF. The CDR3, as DNA: TGTGCCAGCACCCCGACCGGGGCCAACACTGAAGCTTTCTTT.